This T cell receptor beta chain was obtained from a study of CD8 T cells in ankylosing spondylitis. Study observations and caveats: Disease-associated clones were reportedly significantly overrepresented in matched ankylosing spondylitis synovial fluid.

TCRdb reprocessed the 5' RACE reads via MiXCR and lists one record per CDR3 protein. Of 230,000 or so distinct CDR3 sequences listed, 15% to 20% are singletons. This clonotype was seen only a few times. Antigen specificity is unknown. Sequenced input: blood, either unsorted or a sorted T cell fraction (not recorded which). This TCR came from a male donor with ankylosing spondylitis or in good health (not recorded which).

The CDR3 protein is CASSFREMGHEQFF. The CDR3 DNA follows: TGCGCCAGCAGCTTCCGGGAGATGGGACATGAGCAGTTCTTC. This chain uses TRBV5-1 with TRBJ2-1, with a weak D call TRBD2 (6 bases). Germline CDR1 reads SGHRS; CDR2 reads YFSETQ. With 2 bases removed from V and 8 bases from J, the gap between germline ends came to 14 bases. The CDR3 spans 14 residues. Looking up the rest from reference TRBV5-1 and TRBJ2-1 gives the full variable domain: KAGVTQTPRYLIKTRGQQVTLSCSPISGHRSVSWYQQTPGQGLQFLFEYFSETQRNKGNFPGRFSGRQFSNSRSEMNVSTLELGDSALYLCASSFREMGHEQFFGPGTRLTVL.